These 8 T cell receptor beta chains share one sample of origin, sequenced in a study of early T cells in non-severe SARS-CoV-2 infection. In TCRdb, the 5' RACE reads were re-called with MiXCR into one record per CDR3 protein. The data contain about 64,000 distinct CDR3 sequences, 20% of them seen just once; the ten biggest clones take up about 15%. The source material was whole blood, sampled at baseline. The receptors here all came from an adult who was a healthcare worker with PCR-confirmed SARS-CoV-2 infection or an uninfected control (not recorded which).

This clonotype has only a few counts. The chain uses TRBV12-3 or TRBV12-4 and TRBJ2-5; D perhaps matches TRBD2 (6 bases). CDR3 size: 15 residues. Trimming pared 5 bases from V and 7 bases from J, leaving 20 bases between. CDR3 sequence: CASSPGRWGVATQYF. CDR3 in DNA: TGTGCCAGCAGTCCGGGTCGTTGGGGGGTTGCGACCCAGTACTTC.

This clonotype has more than one count but fewer than ten. The genes are TRBV27 and TRBJ1-6; D uncertain. The CDR3 runs 14 residues. V was clipped by 2 bases and J by 8 bases, with 10 bases between them. Germline V lookup: CDR1 MNHEY, CDR2 SMNVEV (reference sequence). DNA for the CDR3: TGTGCCAGCAGTTTAGAGGGAGAGGATTCACCCCTCCACTTT. This gives the protein CASSLEGEDSPLHF.

The rearrangement uses TRBV5-1 and TRBJ1-2; a weak D match, TRBD1 (6 bases). Germline-derived CDR1 and CDR2 are SGHRS and YFSETQ. Trimming removed 1 base at V and 3 bases at J, with 13 bases between. The CDR3 has 15 residues. This CDR3 is CASSLTGGRDYGYTF. The CDR3 DNA is TGCGCCAGCAGCTTGACCGGGGGGCGCGACTATGGCTACACCTTC.

The CDR3 nucleotides are TGTGCCAGCAGTGACGGGACAGGGGGTGTTGGGAGGCAGCCCCAGCATTTT. Protein product: CASSDGTGGVGRQPQHF. This sequence joins TRBV2 and TRBJ1-5, with 11 bases lining up with TRBD1. Germline CDR1 and CDR2: SNHLY and FYNNEI. The V segment lost 3 bases and the J segment 7 bases; nucleotides outside the gene matches: 11. This CDR3 is 17 amino acids long.

This chain connects TRBV12-3 or TRBV12-4 to TRBJ1-1; TRBD1 matches 8 bases. This CDR3 is built from 11 residues. Trimming at V came to 3 bases and at J to 10 bases, leaving 1 base not matched to a gene. CDR3: CASSFGQGAFF. The CDR3 nucleotides read TGTGCCAGCAGTTTTGGACAGGGAGCTTTCTTT.

This clonotype was detected a few times. The chain carries TRBV7-8 and TRBJ2-7; 10 positions agree with TRBD2. The germline CDR1 and CDR2 sequences are SGHVS and FQNEAQ. After removal of 5 bases from V and 1 base from J, the junction contained 11 bases not matched to a gene. The CDR3 is made up of 17 amino acids. DNA for the CDR3: TGTGCCAGCAGCCCAGCAGGGGTAGCGGGGGGATCCTACGAGCAGTACTTC. Translating it yields CASSPAGVAGGSYEQYF.

In its sample, this clonotype was seen a few times. The chain employs TRBV5-4 and TRBJ2-3; D remains unclear. V was shortened by 3 bases and J by 0 bases, with 8 bases between the two germline ends. The CDR3 extends over 14 amino acids. Germline lookup yields CDR1 SGHNT and CDR2 YYREEE (reference sequence). The CDR3 region is CASSSLTSTDTQYF. For the CDR3, the DNA is TGTGCCAGCAGCTCCCTTACTAGCACAGATACGCAGTATTTT.

The chain recombines TRBV7-9 with TRBJ1-3; D unresolved. Germline assignment: CDR1 SEHNR and CDR2 FQNEAQ (reference sequence). The V end lost 3 bases, the J end lost 2 bases, and 8 bases lay between the germline ends. This CDR3 is 14 amino acids long. CDR3 loop: CASSLDSTGNTIYF. Written as DNA, the CDR3 is TGTGCCAGCAGCTTGGATTCTACTGGAAACACCATATATTTT. The full variable domain, in which reference TRBV7-9 and TRBJ1-3 provide the parts outside the CDR3, is DTGVSQNPRHKITKRGQNVTFRCDPISEHNRLYWYRQTLGQGPEFLTYFQNEAQLEKSRLLSDRFSAERPKGSFSTLEIQRTEQGDSAMYLCASSLDSTGNTIYFGEGSWLTVV.